Listed below are T cell receptor beta chains from one sample, sequenced in a study of blood T cells in healthy people across ages. TCRdb reprocessed the 5' RACE reads via MiXCR and lists one record per CDR3 protein. The sample lists 1.5 million to 2 million distinct CDR3 sequences, 40% to 55% occurring once. Sequenced: blood. These receptors all come from a woman aged 40 to 50 in good health. Both conserved end residues are part of each CDR3. The D gene is left open where the match is weak. Some rows have no size entry. The others give once, few or many, or a class for an expanded clone.

abundance	j_gene	v_gene	d_gene	CDR3nt	CDR3aa
once	TRBJ2-7	TRBV7-2	TRBD1	TGTGCCAGCAGCTTAGGGGACAGGGTCACCTGCGAGCAGTACTTC	CASSLGDRVTCEQYF
few	TRBJ2-3	TRBV28	-	TGTGCCAGCCACGAACAGGGTACTCTCACAGATACGCAGTATTTT	CASHEQGTLTDTQYF
few	TRBJ2-7	TRBV28	TRBD2	TGTGCCAGCAGTCCCCCAACTAGCGGGTTATACTACGAGCAGTACTTC	CASSPPTSGLYYEQYF
-	TRBJ2-3	TRBV6-2/TRBV6-3	-	TGTGCCAGCAGTCTCTGGGGGAGCCCAGATACGCAGTATTTT	CASSLWGSPDTQYF
-	TRBJ2-7	TRBV20-1	-	TGCAGTGCTAGAGATACGGGCATACCCGAGCAGTACTTC	CSARDTGIPEQYF
few	TRBJ2-5	TRBV20-1	-	TGCAGTGCTAGGGACAAATGGACCATGGGAGAGACCCAGTACTTC	CSARDKWTMGETQYF
few	TRBJ2-1	TRBV6-5	TRBD2	TGTGCCAGCAGTTCGGGACTAGCGGCCTTCAATGAGCAGTTCTTC	CASSSGLAAFNEQFF
few	TRBJ2-5	TRBV6-1	-	TGTGCCAGCAGTGAACCCATCCCGGGAGAGACCCAGTACTTC	CASSEPIPGETQYF
many	TRBJ2-3	TRBV7-2	TRBD2	TGTGCCAGCAGTTTGGGACTAGCGGCAGATACGCAGTATTTT	CASSLGLAADTQYF
-	TRBJ2-5	TRBV15	-	TGTGCCACCAGCAGAGATGTTACAGGCCAAGAGACCCAGTACTTC	CATSRDVTGQETQYF
-	TRBJ1-4	TRBV20-1	-	TGCAGTGCTAGAGAGGAGAGAAAACTGTTTTTT	CSAREERKLFF
few	TRBJ2-1	TRBV7-9	-	TGTGCCAGCAGCTGGGACGGACGGCCGAACAATGAGCAGTTCTTC	CASSWDGRPNNEQFF
once	TRBJ1-4	TRBV6-6	-	TGTGCCAGCACCGAACCCCCTCCCATTAATGAAAAACTGTTTTTT	CASTEPPPINEKLFF
few	TRBJ2-5	TRBV29-1	TRBD2	TGCAGCGGGGGAGCGGGGGCAGATTTTGAGCAGTACTTC	CSGGAGADFEQYF
-	TRBJ2-7	TRBV24-1	-	TGTGCCACCAGTGATCCGTTTAACGAGCAGTACTTC	CATSDPFNEQYF
few	TRBJ1-4	TRBV29-1	-	TGCAGCGTAGGCCAAAGTAATGAAAAACTGTTTTTT	CSVGQSNEKLFF
few	TRBJ2-5	TRBV20-1	-	TGCAGTGCTAGAGTGGCAGGACAAGAGACCCAGTACTTC	CSARVAGQETQYF
-	TRBJ2-3	TRBV11-3	-	TGTGCCAGCAGCTTAGACGCGCTGGCCACAGATACGCAGTATTTT	CASSLDALATDTQYF
-	TRBJ2-1	TRBV7-6	TRBD2	TGTGCCAGTAATAGCGGGGAGTACTACAATGAGCAGTTCTTC	CASNSGEYYNEQFF
-	TRBJ1-5	TRBV6-5	-	TGTGCCAGCAGCCGGACGGGGGGCTACCAGCCCCAGCATTTT	CASSRTGGYQPQHF
-	TRBJ2-1	TRBV28	-	TGTGCCAGCAGTAACCTCCACACTTACACCTACAATGAGCAGTTCTTC	CASSNLHTYTYNEQFF
-	TRBJ2-7	TRBV4-2	-	TGTGCCAGCAGCCAAGATACCGACGCCTACGAGCAGTACTTC	CASSQDTDAYEQYF
-	TRBJ1-5	TRBV6-6	TRBD1	TGTGCCAGCAGAGACCGGGACAGCGACCTACAGCCCCAGCATTTT	CASRDRDSDLQPQHF
many	TRBJ1-1	TRBV6-6	-	TGTGCCAGTTCCCCAGGGGCGGTCACTGAAGCTTTCTTT	CASSPGAVTEAFF
-	TRBJ1-2	TRBV7-6	-	TGTGCCAGCAGCTTACCCCAGGGGAGGGATGGCTACACCTTC	CASSLPQGRDGYTF
few	TRBJ2-7	TRBV5-5	-	TGTGCCAGCAGCTTGGGGGGTCCTGTCTCCTACGAGCAGTACTTC	CASSLGGPVSYEQYF